This T cell receptor beta chain was sequenced in a study of blood T cell repertoires in COVID-19. Libraries were prepared by immunoSEQ multiplex PCR; TCRdb keeps only in-frame clonotypes and omits some of them. Of under 150,000 clones in the sample, approximately 81% are singletons; the top ten hold about an eighth. The length of the CDR3 is 12 residues. The V segment lost 8 bases and the J segment 7 bases; nucleotides outside the gene matches: 6. Germline V gene lookup returns CDR1 KGHDR and CDR2 SFDVKD. The chain employs TRBV24-1 and TRBJ2-7; 8 bases agree with TRBD1. The source of this sequence is a human donor in a cohort sampled during active COVID-19. The sequencing sample was made of peripheral blood. The CDR3 sequence: CATNSDRGEQYF. CDR3 bases: TGTGCCACCAACTCTGACAGGGGAGAGCAGTACTTC.